This TCR beta chain was sequenced in a study of post-analysis software for immune sequencing data. Libraries were made from TCR beta cDNA, and they carried unique molecular identifiers. cDNA molecules numbering about half a million came from approximately 0.91 to 9.4 million T cells. TCRdb recomputed calls from the PCR reads with MiXCR, one row per CDR3 protein. The sample records fewer than 600,000 distinct CDR3 sequences, nearly 45% being singletons. In germline, CDR1 is LGHDT, CDR2 YNNKEL (reference sequence). This CDR3 is built from 16 residues. Trimming took 5 bases from V and 8 from J; bases not matched to a gene: 15. Study-wide points: Among four to six TRBV segments more frequent in patients than controls were TRBV5-6, TRBV5-1 and TRBV20-1. Batch-matched samples strongly co-clustered by F measure.

Regarding this clonotype: Its antigen is as yet unknown.

The chain recombines TRBV3-1 with TRBJ2-1, with 7 bases matching TRBD2. Sequenced sample: blood. The TCR was taken from a girl aged 5 to 17 with multiple sclerosis. CDR3 nucleotides: TGTGCCAGCAGCTTGACCACCGGGACTACCGGGGATGAGCAGTTCTTC. It yields the protein CASSLTTGTTGDEQFF.